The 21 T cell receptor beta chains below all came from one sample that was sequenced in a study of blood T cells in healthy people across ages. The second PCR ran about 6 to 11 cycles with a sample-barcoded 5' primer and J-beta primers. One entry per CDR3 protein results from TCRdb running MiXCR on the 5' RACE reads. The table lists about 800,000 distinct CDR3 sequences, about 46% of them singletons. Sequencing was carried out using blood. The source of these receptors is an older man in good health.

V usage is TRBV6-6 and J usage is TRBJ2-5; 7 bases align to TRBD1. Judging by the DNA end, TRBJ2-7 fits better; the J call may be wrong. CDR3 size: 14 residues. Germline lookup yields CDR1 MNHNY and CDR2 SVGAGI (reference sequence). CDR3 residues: CASSYEGQNYEQYF. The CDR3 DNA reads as TGTGCCAGCAGTTACGAGGGACAGAACTACGAGCAGTACTTC.

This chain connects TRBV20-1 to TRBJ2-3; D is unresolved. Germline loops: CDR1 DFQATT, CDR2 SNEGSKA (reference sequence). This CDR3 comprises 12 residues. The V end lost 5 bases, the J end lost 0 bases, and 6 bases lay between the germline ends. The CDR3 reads CSAPKSTDTQYF. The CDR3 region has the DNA TGCAGTGCTCCTAAAAGCACAGATACGCAGTATTTT.

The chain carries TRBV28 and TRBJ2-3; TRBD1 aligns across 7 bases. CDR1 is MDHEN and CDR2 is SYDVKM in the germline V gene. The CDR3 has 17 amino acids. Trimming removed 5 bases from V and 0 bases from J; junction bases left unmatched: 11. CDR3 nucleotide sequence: TGTGCCAGCAGTCCAACGACAGGGACCTTTAGCACAGATACGCAGTATTTT. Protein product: CASSPTTGTFSTDTQYF.

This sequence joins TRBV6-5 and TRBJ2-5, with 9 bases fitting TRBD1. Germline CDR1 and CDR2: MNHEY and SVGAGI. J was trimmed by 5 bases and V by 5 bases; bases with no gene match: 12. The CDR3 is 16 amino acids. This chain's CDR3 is CASSRGSGTGMETQYF. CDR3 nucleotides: TGTGCCAGCAGTAGGGGTTCGGGGACAGGGATGGAGACCCAGTACTTC.

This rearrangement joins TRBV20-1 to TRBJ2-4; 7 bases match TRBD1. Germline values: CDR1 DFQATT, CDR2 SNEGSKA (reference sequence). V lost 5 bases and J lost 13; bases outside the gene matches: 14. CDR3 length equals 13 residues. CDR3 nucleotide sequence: TGCAGTGCTGCGCGGTGGTCGCAGGGGGAGCAGTACTTC. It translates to CSAARWSQGEQYF.

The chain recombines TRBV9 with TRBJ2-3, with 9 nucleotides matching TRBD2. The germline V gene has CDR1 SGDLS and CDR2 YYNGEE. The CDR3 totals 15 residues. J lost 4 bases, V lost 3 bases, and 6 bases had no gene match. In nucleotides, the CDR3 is TGTGCCAGCAGCGGTAGCGGGAGATCCTCAGATACGCAGTATTTT. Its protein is CASSGSGRSSDTQYF.

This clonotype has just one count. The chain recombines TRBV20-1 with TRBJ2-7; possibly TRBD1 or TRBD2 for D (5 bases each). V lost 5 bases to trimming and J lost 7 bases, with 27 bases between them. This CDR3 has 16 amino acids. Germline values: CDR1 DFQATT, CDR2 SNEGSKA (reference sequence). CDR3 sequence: CSAPTAGTRFYNEQYF. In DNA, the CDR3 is TGCAGTGCTCCCACCGCCGGGACGAGGTTCTACAATGAGCAGTACTTC.

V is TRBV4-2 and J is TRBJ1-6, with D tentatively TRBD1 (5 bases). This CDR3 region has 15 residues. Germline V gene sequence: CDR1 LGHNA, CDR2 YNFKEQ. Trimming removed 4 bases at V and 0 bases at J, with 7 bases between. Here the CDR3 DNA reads TGTGCCAGCAGCCTAGACAGCTCCTATAATTCACCCCTCCACTTT. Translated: CASSLDSSYNSPLHF.

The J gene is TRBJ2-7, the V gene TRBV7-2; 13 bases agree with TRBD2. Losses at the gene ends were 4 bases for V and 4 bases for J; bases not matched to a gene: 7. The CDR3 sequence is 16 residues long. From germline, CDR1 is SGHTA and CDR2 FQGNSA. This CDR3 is CASSYQTTSGRYEQYF. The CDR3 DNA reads TGTGCCAGCAGCTACCAAACGACTAGCGGGAGGTACGAGCAGTACTTC.

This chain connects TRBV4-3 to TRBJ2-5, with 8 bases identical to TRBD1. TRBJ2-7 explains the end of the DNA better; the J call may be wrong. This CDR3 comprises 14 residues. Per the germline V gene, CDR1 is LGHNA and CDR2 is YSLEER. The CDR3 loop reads CASSRWTGYYEQYF. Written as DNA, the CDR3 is TGCGCCAGCAGCCGATGGACAGGGTACTACGAGCAGTACTTC.

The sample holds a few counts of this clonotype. Written as DNA, the CDR3 is TGCAGTGCTATTCCCGGCAATCAGCCCCAGCATTTT. Translation: CSAIPGNQPQHF. The rearrangement uses TRBV20-1 and TRBJ1-5; D is ambiguous. The germline V gene has CDR1 DFQATT and CDR2 SNEGSKA (reference sequence). There are 12 residues in the CDR3. The V and J ends lost 4 bases and 2 bases respectively, with 6 bases between them.

The CDR3 reads CASKPFGITGELFF. The CDR3 DNA reads as TGTGCCAGCAAACCCTTTGGGATCACCGGGGAGCTGTTTTTT. J is TRBJ2-2 and V is TRBV12-3 or TRBV12-4, with unresolved D. The CDR3 has 14 amino acids. Trimming removed 7 bases from V and 4 bases from J, with 13 bases in between.

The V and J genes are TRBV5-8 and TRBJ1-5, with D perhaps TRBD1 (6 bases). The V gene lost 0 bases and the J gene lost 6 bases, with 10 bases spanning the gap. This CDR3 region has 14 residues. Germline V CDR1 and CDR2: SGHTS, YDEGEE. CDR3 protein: CASSLVQGRQPQHF. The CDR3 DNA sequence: TGTGCCAGCAGCTTGGTACAGGGCCGTCAGCCCCAGCATTTT. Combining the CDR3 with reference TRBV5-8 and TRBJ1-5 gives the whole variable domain EAGVTQSPTHLIKTRGQQATLRCSPISGHTSVYWYQQALGLGLQFLLWYDEGEERNRGNFPPRFSGRQFPNYSSELNVNALELEDSALYLCASSLVQGRQPQHFGDGTRLSIL.

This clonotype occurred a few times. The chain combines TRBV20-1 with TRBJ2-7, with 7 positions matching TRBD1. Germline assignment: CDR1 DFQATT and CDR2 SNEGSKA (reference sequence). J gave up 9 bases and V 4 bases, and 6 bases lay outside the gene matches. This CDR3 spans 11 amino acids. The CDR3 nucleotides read TGCAGTGCTACAACAGGGGAAGGGCAGTACTTC. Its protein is CSATTGEGQYF.

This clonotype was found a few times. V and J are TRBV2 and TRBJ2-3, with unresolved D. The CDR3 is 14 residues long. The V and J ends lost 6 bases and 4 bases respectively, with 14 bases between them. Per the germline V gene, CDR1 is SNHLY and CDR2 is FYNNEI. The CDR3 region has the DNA TGTGCCAGCAGCGAGAATCTGAGTCCAGATACGCAGTATTTT. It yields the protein CASSENLSPDTQYF.

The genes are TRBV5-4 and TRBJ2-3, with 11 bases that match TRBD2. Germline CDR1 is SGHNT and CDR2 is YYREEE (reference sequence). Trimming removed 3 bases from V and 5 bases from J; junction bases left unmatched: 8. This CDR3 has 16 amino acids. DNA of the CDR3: TGTGCCAGCAGCTCGGGTAGCGGGAGGGAGGGAGATACGCAGTATTTT. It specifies CASSSGSGREGDTQYF.

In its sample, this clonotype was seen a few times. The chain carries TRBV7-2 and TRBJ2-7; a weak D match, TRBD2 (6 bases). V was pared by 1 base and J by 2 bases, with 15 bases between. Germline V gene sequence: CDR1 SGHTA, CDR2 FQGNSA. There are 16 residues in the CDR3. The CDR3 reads CASSLVAGTSPYEQYF. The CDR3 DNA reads TGTGCCAGCAGCTTAGTGGCGGGAACCTCCCCCTACGAGCAGTACTTC.

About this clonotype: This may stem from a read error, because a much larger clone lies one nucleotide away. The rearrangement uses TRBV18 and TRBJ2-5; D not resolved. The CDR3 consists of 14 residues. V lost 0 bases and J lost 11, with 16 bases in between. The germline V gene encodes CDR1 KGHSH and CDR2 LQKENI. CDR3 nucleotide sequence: TGTGCCAGCTCACCACCGTCTGGGTTCGATGAGCAGTACTTC. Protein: CASSPPSGFDEQYF.

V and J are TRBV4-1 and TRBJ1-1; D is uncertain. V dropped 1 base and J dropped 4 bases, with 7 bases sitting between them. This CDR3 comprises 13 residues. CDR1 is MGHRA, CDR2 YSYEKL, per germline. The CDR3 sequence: CASSQGPSTEAFF. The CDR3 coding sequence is TGCGCCAGCAGCCAAGGGCCCTCCACTGAAGCTTTCTTT.

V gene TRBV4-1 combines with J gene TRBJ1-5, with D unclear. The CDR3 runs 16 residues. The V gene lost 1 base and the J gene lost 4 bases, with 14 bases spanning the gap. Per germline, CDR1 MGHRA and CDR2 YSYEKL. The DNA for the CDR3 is TGCGCCAGCAGCCAAGTCCCGGCCCAAGGGAATCAGCCCCAGCATTTT. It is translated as CASSQVPAQGNQPQHF.

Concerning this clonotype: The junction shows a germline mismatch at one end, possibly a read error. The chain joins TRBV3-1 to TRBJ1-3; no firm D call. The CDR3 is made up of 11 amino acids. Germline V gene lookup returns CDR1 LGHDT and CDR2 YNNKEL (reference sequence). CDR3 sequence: CASRQGNTIYF. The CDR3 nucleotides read TGTGCCAGCCGCCAAGGAAACACCATATATTTT.